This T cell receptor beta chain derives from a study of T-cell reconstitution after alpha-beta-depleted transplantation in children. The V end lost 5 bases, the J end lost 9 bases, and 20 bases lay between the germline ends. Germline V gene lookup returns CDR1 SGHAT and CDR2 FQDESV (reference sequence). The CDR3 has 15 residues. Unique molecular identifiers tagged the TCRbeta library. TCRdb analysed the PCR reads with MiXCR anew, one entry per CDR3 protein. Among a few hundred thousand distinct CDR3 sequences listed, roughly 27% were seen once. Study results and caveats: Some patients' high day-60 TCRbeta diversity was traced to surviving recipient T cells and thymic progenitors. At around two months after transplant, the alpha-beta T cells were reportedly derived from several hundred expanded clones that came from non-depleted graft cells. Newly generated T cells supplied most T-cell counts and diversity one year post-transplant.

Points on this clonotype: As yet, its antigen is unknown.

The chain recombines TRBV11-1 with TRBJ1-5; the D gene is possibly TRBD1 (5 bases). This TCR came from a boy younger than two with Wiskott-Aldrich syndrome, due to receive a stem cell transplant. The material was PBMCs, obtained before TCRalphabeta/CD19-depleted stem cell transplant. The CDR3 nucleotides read TGTGCCAGCAGCCACGACAGTGGCGGGGGTTGGCCCCAGCATTTT. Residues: CASSHDSGGGWPQHF.